This T cell receptor beta chain originates from a study of T cell repertoires in cytomegalovirus infection (dated by TCRdb to between 2018 and 2021). Regarding the complete study: The HLA type of each donor mattered for the analysis, because public TCR beta signatures pointed to carriage of CMV infection along with the matching HLA type. Results the study describes overall, beyond this receptor: Cumulative frequency of public TCR beta family members discriminated carriers of CMV infection plus the relevant HLA type in this cohort and an independent roughly 350-donor cohort. In the ex vivo response, HLA-C-restricted CMV-specific TCR beta clonotypes were dominant, and in two of eight donors the single most frequent clonotype came from this HLA-C-restricted group.

As concerns this clonotype: The specificity of this receptor is unknown. The record has no base qualities; no much larger clone is one base away.

The instrument given in TCRdb is Illumina HiSeq 1500. TCRdb applied fastp at Q25 and MiXCR to the public reads, then kept only in-frame beta chains. Each CDR3 protein appears once, grouped with its most common genes and DNA. Counted in this sample were around 530,000 distinct CDR3 sequences; approximately 15% of them appeared once. Of the sample, approximately 24% is held by the ten largest clones. CDR3 length: 13 amino acids, cysteine to phenylalanine. Just CDR3 DNA is preserved here, 39 bases in frame from base 1. CDR1 MNHNY and CDR2 SVGAGI are derived from the germline V gene (reference sequence). V ends up 7 bases short and J 4 bases short, with an unmatched junction base count of 5.

The receptor was isolated from a human donor in good health (CMV status not recorded). Some clones in this sample may be carry-over from other donors' samples. The sequence joins TRBV6-6 to TRBJ1-1; TRBD1 matches 8 bases in the middle. Sequencing was carried out using CD8+ T cells from PBMCs. CDR3 loop: CASTPDRATEAFF. The bases are TGTGCCAGCACCCCGGACAGGGCCACTGAAGCTTTCTTT.